This entry describes one TCR beta chain. The antigen is not known. These data originate in a study of T cell responses to AZD1222 COVID-19 vaccine. Germline CDR1 SGHRS, CDR2 YFSETQ. After removal of 0 bases from V and 9 bases from J, the junction contained 9 bases not matched to a gene. This CDR3 has 16 amino acids. Broader study findings: All repertoire sampling was performed exclusively after the peak T cell response.

Repertoires were generated with immunoSEQ multiplex PCR, while TCRdb's copy carries only in-frame clones and drops some. The repertoire has some 150,000 clones, 75% to 95% of them found once; the top ten carry roughly 2.8%. The clonotype was recovered from an adult in good health. The material sequenced was peripheral blood, taken on day 0 of MenACWY control vaccination. The rearrangement links TRBV5-1 to TRBJ2-1; 10 bases are a match to TRBD2. This CDR3 is CASSLEASGSTFEQFF. The CDR3 bases are TGCGCCAGCAGCTTGGAAGCTAGCGGGAGTACGTTTGAGCAGTTCTTC.